Below are 28 T cell receptor beta chains sequenced from a single sample in a study of blood T cell repertoires in COVID-19. This table comes from immunoSEQ multiplex PCR, and its TCRdb copy is limited to in-frame clones, with some not included. The table shows roughly 160,000 clones, with 75% to 90% occurring only once. Sequencing was performed on PBMCs or T cells enriched from blood (not recorded which). These receptors were collected from a woman in her sixties who had recovered from COVID-19.

This chain links TRBV18 with TRBJ2-5; 9 nucleotides agree with TRBD1. This CDR3 spans 14 amino acids. Germline-derived CDR1 and CDR2 are KGHSH and LQKENI. J lost 5 bases, V lost 5 bases, and 6 bases had no gene match. CDR3 bases: TGTGCCAGCTCAGTCCGGACAGGGGAGGAGACCCAGTACTTC. This gives the protein CASSVRTGEETQYF.

This rearrangement joins TRBV27 to TRBJ2-2; 10 bases line up with TRBD2. The CDR3 sequence is 15 residues long. The germline V gene encodes CDR1 MNHEY and CDR2 SMNVEV (reference sequence). Trimming took 7 bases from V and 4 from J; bases not matched to a gene: 6. CDR3: CASNPGLAVTGELFF. The CDR3 region has the DNA TGTGCCAGCAATCCAGGACTAGCGGTCACCGGGGAGCTGTTTTTT.

The chain joins TRBV4-1 to TRBJ2-1; TRBD2 might be the D (6 bases). Trimming removed 9 bases at V and 4 bases at J, with 19 bases between. There are 15 residues in the CDR3. Germline V gene data show CDR1 as MGHRA and CDR2 as YSYEKL. DNA for the CDR3: TGCGCCAGTACCCGGAGTGGTAGCGGTTACAATGAGCAGTTCTTC. This sequence encodes CASTRSGSGYNEQFF.

The rearrangement joins TRBV7-9 to TRBJ2-6; possible D gene TRBD1, 5 bases. There are 15 residues in the CDR3. Germline CDR1 is SEHNR and CDR2 is FQNEAQ (reference sequence). The V end lost 4 bases, the J end lost 2 bases, and 9 bases lay between the germline ends. The CDR3 here is CASSSTETGANVLTF. The CDR3 coding sequence is TGTGCCAGCAGCTCGACAGAAACTGGGGCCAACGTCCTGACTTTC. The full variable domain, completed using reference TRBV7-9 and TRBJ2-6, is DTGVSQNPRHKITKRGQNVTFRCDPISEHNRLYWYRQTLGQGPEFLTYFQNEAQLEKSRLLSDRFSAERPKGSFSTLEIQRTEQGDSAMYLCASSSTETGANVLTFGAGSRLTVL.

This clone was detected once. The chain combines TRBV9 with TRBJ2-7, with 9 bases that match TRBD1. The CDR3 totals 15 residues. Losses at the gene ends were 3 bases for V and 4 bases for J; bases not matched to a gene: 8. CDR1 is SGDLS and CDR2 is YYNGEE in the germline V gene. DNA of the CDR3: TGTGCCAGCAGCGCTACCGGGACAGGGTTTTACGAGCAGTACTTC. Its protein product is CASSATGTGFYEQYF.

V and J are TRBV19 and TRBJ1-4; unclear D gene. V was cut by 7 bases and J by 2 bases, with 11 bases left in between. Germline CDR1 reads LNHDA; CDR2 reads SQIVND (reference sequence). The CDR3 is 14 amino acids. Written as DNA, the CDR3 is TGTGCCAGTATGTCCGACTCGACTAATGAAAAACTGTTTTTT. It specifies CASMSDSTNEKLFF.

The J gene is TRBJ2-3, the V gene TRBV24-1, with 8 nucleotides matching TRBD2. V dropped 1 base and J dropped 2; count of bases not matched to a gene: 10. The CDR3 has 18 residues. Germline V CDR1 and CDR2: KGHDR, SFDVKD. CDR3 residues: CATSDFANGGRHTDTQYF. The CDR3 DNA reads as TGTGCCACCAGTGATTTCGCGAATGGCGGGAGGCACACAGATACGCAGTATTTT.

The chain uses TRBV10-3 and TRBJ1-5, with 8 bases that match TRBD1. The CDR3 extends over 14 amino acids. CDR1 and CDR2 (germline): ENHRY, SYGVKD. The junction had 0 bases not matched to a gene; V was cut back by 4 bases and J by 1 base. The CDR3 loop reads CAISGQGSNQPQHF. The CDR3 region has the DNA TGTGCCATCAGTGGACAGGGGAGCAATCAGCCCCAGCATTTT.

The V and J genes are TRBV11-2 and TRBJ2-3; D perhaps matches TRBD1 (6 bases). Trimming pared 1 base from V and 13 bases from J, leaving 12 bases between. The CDR3 extends over 12 amino acids. Germline V gene sequence: CDR1 SGHAT, CDR2 FQNNGV. The CDR3: CASSLAPGDKYF. Here the CDR3 DNA reads TGTGCCAGCAGCTTAGCCCCAGGGGATAAGTATTTT.

This clone was picked up a small number of times. The V gene is TRBV7-9, the J gene TRBJ1-2, with 7 nucleotides matching TRBD1. Germline assignment: CDR1 SEHNR and CDR2 FQNEAQ (reference sequence). The CDR3 runs to 11 residues. The trim removed 10 bases at V and 9 bases at J, leaving 8 bases unmatched. DNA for the CDR3: TGTGCCACCAGACAGGGAAACAGCTACACCTTC. The encoded protein is CATRQGNSYTF.

This clone was seen once. This CDR3 reads CASSLGTGGRDEQYF. Here the CDR3 DNA reads TGTGCCAGCAGCCTAGGGACAGGGGGCAGAGACGAGCAGTACTTC. J is TRBJ2-7 and V is TRBV7-3; 12 positions agree with TRBD1. V lost 5 bases, J lost 5 bases, and 7 bases stayed unmatched. Germline V gene sequence: CDR1 SGHTA, CDR2 FQGTGA. The CDR3 sequence is 15 residues long.

The chain has TRBV6-5 and TRBJ2-5, with a weak D call TRBD1 (5 bases). The germline gives CDR1 MNHEY, CDR2 SVGAGI. V was cut by 8 bases and J by 4 bases, with 14 bases left in between. The CDR3 spans 13 residues. In DNA, the CDR3 is TGTGCCAGCGGAATGGACAATCGAGAGACCCAGTACTTC. Translating it yields CASGMDNRETQYF.

The sample holds one count of this clone. V and J are TRBV28 and TRBJ1-2; D unclear. The CDR3 has 12 amino acids. The ends were cut back, 7 bases at V and 0 bases at J, with 6 bases in the middle. Germline V lookup: CDR1 MDHEN, CDR2 SYDVKM. This CDR3 reads CASTPSNYGYTF. CDR3 DNA sequence: TGTGCCAGCACCCCGTCTAACTATGGCTACACCTTC.

The chain uses TRBV6-1 and TRBJ1-1; 9 bases map to TRBD1. Per germline, CDR1 MNHNS and CDR2 SASEGT. The CDR3 contains 14 residues. The V gene end was trimmed by 3 bases and the J gene end by 5 bases; junction bases not matched to a gene: 4. This chain's CDR3 is CASSEGQGSTEAFF. The CDR3 nucleotides are TGTGCCAGCAGTGAGGGACAGGGCTCGACTGAAGCTTTCTTT.

V and J are TRBV10-1 and TRBJ1-3; 8 bases align to TRBD1. The CDR3 contains 13 residues. With V trimmed by 10 bases and J by 4 bases, 6 bases remained unmatched. Germline V gene data show CDR1 as WNHNN and CDR2 as SYGVQD (reference sequence). DNA of the CDR3: TGCGCCACTCAGGGGGCTTCGGGAAACACCATATATTTT. Its translation is CATQGASGNTIYF.

This clone was recorded once. The V call is TRBV7-8, the J call TRBJ1-1, with 8 bases identical to TRBD1. Per the germline V gene, CDR1 is SGHVS and CDR2 is FQNEAQ. This CDR3 has 15 amino acids. The trim removed 4 bases at V and 0 bases at J, leaving 4 bases unmatched. This chain's CDR3 is CASSSHRGLNTEAFF. For the CDR3, the DNA is TGTGCCAGCAGCTCTCACAGGGGGTTGAACACTGAAGCTTTCTTT.

The chain couples TRBV6-5 to TRBJ1-6; 8 bases line up with TRBD1. Germline assignment: CDR1 MNHEY and CDR2 SVGAGI. The J segment lost 7 bases and the V segment lost 8 bases, leaving 7 bases of the junction unmatched. The CDR3 is 14 residues long. DNA for the CDR3: TGTGCCAGCGGCCCGGGACAGGCAAATTCACCCCTCCACTTT. It translates to CASGPGQANSPLHF.

The genes are TRBV27 and TRBJ1-4; D is ambiguous. Trimming shortened V by 0 bases and J by 0 bases, and 8 bases separated the two germline ends. Germline values: CDR1 MNHEY, CDR2 SMNVEV (reference sequence). CDR3 length equals 16 residues. The CDR3: CASSLSAPATNEKLFF. DNA of the CDR3: TGTGCCAGCAGTTTATCAGCCCCGGCAACTAATGAAAAACTGTTTTTT.

The V and J genes are TRBV18 and TRBJ1-3; TRBD1 matches 10 bases. The germline V gene has CDR1 KGHSH and CDR2 LQKENI. The CDR3 length is 16 residues. The V gene end was trimmed by 3 bases and the J gene end by 4 bases; junction bases not matched to a gene: 6. The chain's CDR3 is CASSPMTGGAGNTIYF. The CDR3 coding sequence is TGTGCCAGCTCACCTATGACAGGGGGCGCGGGAAACACCATATATTTT.

The genes are TRBV6-6 and TRBJ2-4; TRBD1 matches at 10 bases. The CDR3 has 14 amino acids. In germline, CDR1 is MNHNY, CDR2 SVGAGI (reference sequence). V gave up 9 bases and J gave up 13 bases; unmatched junction bases: 15. CDR3 DNA: TGTGCCAGTCAGCCGGGACAGGGGACAGATGACCAGTACTTC. Translated, it gives CASQPGQGTDDQYF.

The rearrangement uses TRBV4-2 and TRBJ1-6, with TRBD1 matching 9 bases. The germline V gene encodes CDR1 LGHNA and CDR2 YNFKEQ. J was trimmed by 5 bases and V by 1 base; bases with no gene match: 6. The CDR3 totals 17 residues. CDR3 DNA: TGTGCCAGCAGCCAAGTTACAGGACAGGGGAATAATTCACCCCTCCACTTT. It encodes CASSQVTGQGNNSPLHF.

The J gene is TRBJ1-1, the V gene TRBV5-1; no reliable D call. Looked up from germline, CDR1 is SGHRS and CDR2 is YFSETQ. This CDR3 is 15 amino acids long. V lost 0 bases and J 5 bases, leaving 14 bases between the germline ends. The CDR3: CASSLALSGGTEAFF. The CDR3 DNA is TGCGCCAGCAGCTTGGCCCTTTCGGGAGGGACTGAAGCTTTCTTT.

J is TRBJ2-7 and V is TRBV6-5; TRBD2 aligns across 7 bases. With V trimmed by 5 bases and J by 2 bases, 9 bases remained unmatched. Germline V gives CDR1 MNHEY, CDR2 SVGAGI. The CDR3 sequence is 15 residues long. Here the CDR3 DNA reads TGTGCCAGCAGTAGAAAGCGGGGCCCTACCTACGAGCAGTACTTC. It codes for CASSRKRGPTYEQYF.

The CDR3 DNA reads as TGTGCCAGCAGTTACATAGGCAGGGTGAATTCCTACGAGCAGTACTTC. Amino acids: CASSYIGRVNSYEQYF. This chain links TRBV6-2 or TRBV6-3 with TRBJ2-7; a weak D match, TRBD1 (5 bases). Germline CDR1 reads MNHEY; CDR2 reads SVGEGT. Trimming removed 2 bases from V and 1 base from J, with 15 bases in between. This CDR3 has 16 amino acids.

The rearrangement joins TRBV2 to TRBJ1-1, with D possibly being TRBD1 (6 bases). CDR1 and CDR2 (germline): SNHLY, FYNNEI. The CDR3 runs to 15 residues. Trimming removed 2 bases at V and 1 base at J, with 11 bases between. For the CDR3, the DNA is TGTGCCAGCAGTGAACAGGGGTGGGGGAACACTGAAGCTTTCTTT. Its translation: CASSEQGWGNTEAFF.

CDR3 sequence reads: CASSLDPSDFYGYTF. The CDR3, as DNA: TGCGCCAGCAGCCTTGATCCTTCGGACTTCTATGGCTACACCTTC. This chain links TRBV5-1 with TRBJ1-2; no definite D call. Trimming pared 4 bases from V and 4 bases from J, leaving 17 bases between. Germline V gene data show CDR1 as SGHRS and CDR2 as YFSETQ. The CDR3 extends over 15 amino acids.

This chain joins TRBV5-1 and TRBJ1-1, with TRBD1 matching over 10 bases. The junction had 2 bases not matched to a gene; V was cut back by 3 bases and J by 3 bases. CDR3 length equals 14 residues. CDR1 is SGHRS, CDR2 YFSETQ, per germline. CDR3 sequence (DNA): TGCGCCAGCAGCTCCGGGACAGGGGACACTGAAGCTTTCTTT. Protein sequence: CASSSGTGDTEAFF.

The rearrangement uses TRBV9 and TRBJ2-2; no clear D gene. The V and J ends lost 0 bases and 5 bases respectively, with 5 bases between them. There are 13 residues in the CDR3. In germline, CDR1 is SGDLS, CDR2 YYNGEE. DNA of the CDR3: TGTGCCAGCAGCGTAGTCGTTACCGGGGAGCTGTTTTTT. Protein product: CASSVVVTGELFF.